This entry describes one T cell receptor beta chain. Its antigen is not identified. The entry originates in a study of shared clonotypes between healthy human individuals. Study-wide findings and caveats: It was expected that sequencing depth would affect clonotype sharing among donors. Sampling involved blood alone; tissue repertoires likely differ.

CDR1 and CDR2 from the germline V gene are MNHNS and SASEGT. The V gene end was trimmed by 3 bases and the J gene end by 6 bases; junction bases not matched to a gene: 7. The CDR3 has 15 residues. Template for every sorted-subset replicate PCR totaled 150 to 250 ng DNA, 25,000 to 35,000 T cell genomes. Method: immunoSEQ multiplex PCR; TCRdb's copy keeps in-frame clones and lacks some. The data show 2 million to 2.5 million clones, roughly 93% seen once. The genes are TRBV6-1 and TRBJ2-5, with 10 nucleotides matching TRBD1. The source of this sequence is a man aged 18-30 years in good health. Some clones in this sample may be carry-over from other donors' samples. The sequencing input was naive CD4+ T cells from PBMCs. Noted subset: CD45RA+ positively selected. For the CDR3, the DNA is TGTGCCAGCAGTGACCGACAGGGGGCGGGTAAGACCCAGTACTTC. Translated: CASSDRQGAGKTQYF.